Presented here are 2 T cell receptor beta chains from one specimen sequenced in a study of blood T cell repertoires in COVID-19. The method was immunoSEQ multiplex PCR; TCRdb's version includes in-frame clones alone and lacks a portion of them. The sample includes roughly 140,000 clones, approximately 86% of them seen just once. Source material: peripheral blood. The receptors derive from a man aged 65-85 years with acute or convalescent COVID-19.

The genes are TRBV6-5 and TRBJ2-7; 12 positions agree with TRBD2. Germline V gene sequence: CDR1 MNHEY, CDR2 SVGAGI. The trim removed 1 base at V and 5 bases at J, leaving 3 bases unmatched. The CDR3 contains 15 residues. This CDR3 is CASSYLASGRDEQYF. CDR3 DNA: TGTGCCAGCAGTTACTTAGCTAGCGGGAGGGACGAGCAGTACTTC.

The gene calls are TRBV7-3 and TRBJ2-3, with 7 bases matching TRBD2. Germline CDR1 SGHTA, CDR2 FQGTGA. Trimming removed 5 bases from V and 8 bases from J; junction bases left unmatched: 7. This CDR3 has 13 residues. CDR3 bases: TGTGCCAGCAGCGTGACTAGCTATGGTACGCAGTATTTT. The encoded protein is CASSVTSYGTQYF. The entire variable domain, with the rest obtained from reference TRBV7-3 and TRBJ2-3, is as follows: GAGVSQTPSNKVTEKGKYVELRCDPISGHTALYWYRQSLGQGPEFLIYFQGTGAADDSGLPNDRFFAVRPEGSVSTLKIQRTERGDSAVYLCASSVTSYGTQYFGPGTRLTVL.